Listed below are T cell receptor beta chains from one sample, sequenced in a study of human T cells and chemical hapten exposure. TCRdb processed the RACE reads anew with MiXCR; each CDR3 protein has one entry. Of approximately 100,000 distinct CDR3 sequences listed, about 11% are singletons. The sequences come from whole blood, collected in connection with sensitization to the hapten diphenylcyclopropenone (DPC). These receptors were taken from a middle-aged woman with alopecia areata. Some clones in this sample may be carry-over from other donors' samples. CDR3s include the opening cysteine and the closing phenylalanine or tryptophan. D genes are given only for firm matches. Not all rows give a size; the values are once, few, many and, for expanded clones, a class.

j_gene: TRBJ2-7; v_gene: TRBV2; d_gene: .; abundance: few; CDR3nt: TGTGCCAGCAGGGGCGAATCGGGCGAGCAGTACTTC; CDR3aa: CASRGESGEQYF
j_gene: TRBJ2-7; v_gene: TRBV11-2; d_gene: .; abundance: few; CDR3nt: TGTGCCAGCAGCTTATCGGCAGGGACCCCCTACGAGCAGTACTTC; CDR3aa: CASSLSAGTPYEQYF
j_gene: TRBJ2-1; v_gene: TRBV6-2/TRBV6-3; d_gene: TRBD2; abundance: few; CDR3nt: TGTGCCAGCAGCAAGACTAGCCGTTCGATTAGCTCCTACAATGAGCAGTTCTTC; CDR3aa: CASSKTSRSISSYNEQFF
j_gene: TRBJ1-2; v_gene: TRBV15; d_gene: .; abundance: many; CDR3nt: TGTGCCACCAGCAGAGGGGAGGGTAGCAACCCAATCTATGGCTACACCTTC; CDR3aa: CATSRGEGSNPIYGYTF
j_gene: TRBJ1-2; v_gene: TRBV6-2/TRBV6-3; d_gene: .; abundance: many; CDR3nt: TGTGCCAGCAGTTACTCTGAAACAGATGGCTACACCTTC; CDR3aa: CASSYSETDGYTF
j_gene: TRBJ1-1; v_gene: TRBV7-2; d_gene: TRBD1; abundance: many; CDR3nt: TGTGCCAGCAGCGCAACCGGGACAGGGGGCCTGAACACTGAAGCTTTCTTT; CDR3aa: CASSATGTGGLNTEAFF
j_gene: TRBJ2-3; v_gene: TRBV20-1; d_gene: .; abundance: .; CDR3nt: TGCAGTGTTGCACCCGGGCCACTCACAGATACGCAGTATTTT; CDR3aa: CSVAPGPLTDTQYF
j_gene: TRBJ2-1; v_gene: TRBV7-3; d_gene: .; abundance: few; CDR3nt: TGTGCCAGCAGCTTAGGAACTTTGAATGAGCAGTTCTTC; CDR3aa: CASSLGTLNEQFF
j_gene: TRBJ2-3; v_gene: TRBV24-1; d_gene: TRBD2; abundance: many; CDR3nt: TGTGCCACCAGTGATCCTGGACTAGAGAGGGATACGCAGTATTTT; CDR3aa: CATSDPGLERDTQYF
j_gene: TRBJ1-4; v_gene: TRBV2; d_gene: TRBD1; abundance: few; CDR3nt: TGTGCCAGTAGGACAGGGGGCTATGAAAAACTGTTTTTT; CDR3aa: CASRTGGYEKLFF
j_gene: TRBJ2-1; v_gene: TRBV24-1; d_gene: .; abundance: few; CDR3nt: TGTGCCACCGCCGGGACTTCTTACAATGAGCAGTTCTTC; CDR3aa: CATAGTSYNEQFF
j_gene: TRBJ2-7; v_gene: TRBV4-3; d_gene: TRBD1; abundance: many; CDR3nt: TGCGCCAGCAGCCAAGGACAGGGAGACTACGAGCAGTACTTC; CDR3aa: CASSQGQGDYEQYF
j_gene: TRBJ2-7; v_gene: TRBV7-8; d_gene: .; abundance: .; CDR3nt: TGTGCCAGCAGCTTAGATCTGGGATTAGACTACGAGCAGTACTTC; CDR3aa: CASSLDLGLDYEQYF
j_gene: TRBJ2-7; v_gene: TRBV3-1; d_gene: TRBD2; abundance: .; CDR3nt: TGTGCCAGCAGCCAAGGTACGGGGGGGCTCTACGAGCAGTACTTC; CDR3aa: CASSQGTGGLYEQYF
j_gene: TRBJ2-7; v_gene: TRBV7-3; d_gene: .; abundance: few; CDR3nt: TGTGCCAGCAGCCCAAGCCCGTTCTACGAGCAGTACTTC; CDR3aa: CASSPSPFYEQYF
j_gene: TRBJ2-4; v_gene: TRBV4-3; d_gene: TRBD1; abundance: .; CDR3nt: TGCGCCAGCAGCCAAACGAGACAGGGGGTCATTCAGTACTTC; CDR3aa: CASSQTRQGVIQYF
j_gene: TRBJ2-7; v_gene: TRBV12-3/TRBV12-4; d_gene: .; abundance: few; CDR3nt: TGTGCCAGCAGCCAGGGGAACAGGGATGAGCAGTACTTC; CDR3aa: CASSQGNRDEQYF
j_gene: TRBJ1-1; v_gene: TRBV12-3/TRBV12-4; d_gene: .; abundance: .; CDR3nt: TGTGCCAGCAGTTTAGCTGGGACCGCTAAGCGGAACACTGAAGCTTTCTTT; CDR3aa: CASSLAGTAKRNTEAFF
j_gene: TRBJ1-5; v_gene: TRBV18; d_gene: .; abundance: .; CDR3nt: TGTGCCAGCTCACCGTATAGCAATCAGCCCCAGCATTTT; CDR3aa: CASSPYSNQPQHF
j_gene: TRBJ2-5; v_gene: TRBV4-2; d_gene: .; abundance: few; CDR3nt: TGTGCCAGCAGCCCGGGGACGGTTTTAGAGACCCAGTACTTC; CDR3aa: CASSPGTVLETQYF
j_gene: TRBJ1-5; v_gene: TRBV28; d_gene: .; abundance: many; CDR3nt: TGTGCCAGCAGTTTCAGCAGGGGCTTCAATCAGCCCCAGCATTTT; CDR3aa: CASSFSRGFNQPQHF
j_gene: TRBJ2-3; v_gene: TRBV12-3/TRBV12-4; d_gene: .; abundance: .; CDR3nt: TGTGCCAGCACCCTACTGGGAGATACGCAGTATTTT; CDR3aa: CASTLLGDTQYF
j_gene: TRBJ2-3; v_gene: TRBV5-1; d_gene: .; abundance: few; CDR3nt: TGCGCCACCAAGCCCAGCTTGGGGGCCACAGATACGCAGTATTTT; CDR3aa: CATKPSLGATDTQYF
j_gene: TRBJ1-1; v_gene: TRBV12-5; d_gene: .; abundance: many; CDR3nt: TGTGCTAGTGCCGGGGGCATGGACACTGAAGCTTTCTTT; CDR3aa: CASAGGMDTEAFF
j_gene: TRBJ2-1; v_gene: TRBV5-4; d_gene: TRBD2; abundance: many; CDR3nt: TGTGCCAGCAGCTTCACTAGCGGGAGGACCTACAATGAGCAGTTCTTC; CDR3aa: CASSFTSGRTYNEQFF
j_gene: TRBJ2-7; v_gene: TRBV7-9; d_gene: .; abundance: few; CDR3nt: TGTGCCGTCAGGCAGGGTAACAACTCCTACGAGCAGTACTTC; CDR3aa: CAVRQGNNSYEQYF
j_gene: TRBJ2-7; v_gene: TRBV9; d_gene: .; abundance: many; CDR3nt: TGTGCCAGCAGCGTACTAGGCCTAGGGAACGAGCAGTACTTC; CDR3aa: CASSVLGLGNEQYF
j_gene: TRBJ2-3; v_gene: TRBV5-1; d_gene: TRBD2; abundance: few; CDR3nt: TGCGCCAGCAGCTTTGAAGCGGGGACCACAGATACGCAGTATTTT; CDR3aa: CASSFEAGTTDTQYF
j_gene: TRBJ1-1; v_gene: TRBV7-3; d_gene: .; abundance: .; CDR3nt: TGTGCCAGCAGCTTAGCCGAAAACACTGAAGCTTTCTTT; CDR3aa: CASSLAENTEAFF
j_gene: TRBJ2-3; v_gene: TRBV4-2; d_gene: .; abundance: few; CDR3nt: TGTGCCAGCAGCCAAGATCCGGGGCGTAGCACAGATACGCAGTATTTT; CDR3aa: CASSQDPGRSTDTQYF
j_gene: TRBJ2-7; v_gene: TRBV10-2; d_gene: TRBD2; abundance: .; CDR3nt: TGCGCCAGCGCCGGGTGGGAGGGCCGTCGCGAGCAGTACTTC; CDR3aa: CASAGWEGRREQYF
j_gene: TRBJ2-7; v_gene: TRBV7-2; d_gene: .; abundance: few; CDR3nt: TGTGCCAGCAGCACCCTCGGGGCAGCCTCCTACGAGCAGTACTTC; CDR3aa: CASSTLGAASYEQYF
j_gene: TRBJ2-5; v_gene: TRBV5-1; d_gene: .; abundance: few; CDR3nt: TGCGCCAGCAGCTTCCCGGGCAGGGGCGGTGGAGAGACCCAGTACTTC; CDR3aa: CASSFPGRGGGETQYF
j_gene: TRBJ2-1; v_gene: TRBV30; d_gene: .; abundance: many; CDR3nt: TGTGCCTGGTCACAGGGTATGAATGAGCAGTTCTTC; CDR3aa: CAWSQGMNEQFF
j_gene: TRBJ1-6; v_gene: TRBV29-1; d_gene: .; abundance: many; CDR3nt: TGCAGCGTTGATTTTGGGCTCAGGGGCGTCAATTCACCCCTCCACTTT; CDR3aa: CSVDFGLRGVNSPLHF
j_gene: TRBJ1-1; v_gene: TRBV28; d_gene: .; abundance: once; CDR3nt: TGTGCCAGCAAATTGGCAGAGGGCGTTGAAGCTTTCTTT; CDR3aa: CASKLAEGVEAFF
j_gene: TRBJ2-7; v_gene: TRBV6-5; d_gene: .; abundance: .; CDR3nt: TGTGCCAGCAGTTACCTGGCAGGGGGGTCCTCCTACGAGCAGTACTTC; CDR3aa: CASSYLAGGSSYEQYF
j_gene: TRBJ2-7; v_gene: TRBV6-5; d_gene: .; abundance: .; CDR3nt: TGTGCCAGCAGGCCGGGACACCTCTCCTACGAGCAGTACTTC; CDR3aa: CASRPGHLSYEQYF
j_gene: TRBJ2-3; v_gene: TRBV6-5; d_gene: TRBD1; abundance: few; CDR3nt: TGTGCCAGCACTACCCCACAGGGGGCGAGGGTTGAGGGCACAGATACGCAGTATTTT; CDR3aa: CASTTPQGARVEGTDTQYF
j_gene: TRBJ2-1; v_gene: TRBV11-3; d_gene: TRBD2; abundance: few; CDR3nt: TGTGCCAGCAGCCAATCCGGGACTAGCGTCGGTGAGCAGTTCTTC; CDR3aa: CASSQSGTSVGEQFF
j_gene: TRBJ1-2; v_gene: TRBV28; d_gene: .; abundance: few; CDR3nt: TGTGCCAGCAGTTTCCCCTCCAGCTATGGCTACACCTTC; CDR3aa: CASSFPSSYGYTF
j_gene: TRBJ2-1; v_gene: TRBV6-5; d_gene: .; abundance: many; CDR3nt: TGTGCCAGCAGTTACGCCTACAGGGTCTTGAGAGACAATGAGCAGTTCTTC; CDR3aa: CASSYAYRVLRDNEQFF
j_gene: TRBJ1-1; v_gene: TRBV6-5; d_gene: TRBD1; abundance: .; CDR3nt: TGTGCCAGCAGTTCGCGGACAGGGGTGGTGAACACTGAAGCTTTCTTT; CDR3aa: CASSSRTGVVNTEAFF
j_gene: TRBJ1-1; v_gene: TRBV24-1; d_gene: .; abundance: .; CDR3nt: TGTGCCACCAGTGACCCTCGGGTGAACACTGAAGCTTTCTTT; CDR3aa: CATSDPRVNTEAFF
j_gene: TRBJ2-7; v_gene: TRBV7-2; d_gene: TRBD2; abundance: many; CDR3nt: TGTGCCAGCAGCCAAGGACTAGCGATTAACTCCTACGAGCAGTACTTC; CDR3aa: CASSQGLAINSYEQYF
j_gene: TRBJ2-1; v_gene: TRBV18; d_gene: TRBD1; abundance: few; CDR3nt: TGTGCCAGCTCACCAATGTCGACAGGGACGGGCAATGAGCAGTTCTTC; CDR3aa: CASSPMSTGTGNEQFF
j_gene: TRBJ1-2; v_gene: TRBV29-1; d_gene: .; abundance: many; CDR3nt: TGCAGCGTTGACAGAAGCTTTAACTATGGCTACACCTTC; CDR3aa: CSVDRSFNYGYTF